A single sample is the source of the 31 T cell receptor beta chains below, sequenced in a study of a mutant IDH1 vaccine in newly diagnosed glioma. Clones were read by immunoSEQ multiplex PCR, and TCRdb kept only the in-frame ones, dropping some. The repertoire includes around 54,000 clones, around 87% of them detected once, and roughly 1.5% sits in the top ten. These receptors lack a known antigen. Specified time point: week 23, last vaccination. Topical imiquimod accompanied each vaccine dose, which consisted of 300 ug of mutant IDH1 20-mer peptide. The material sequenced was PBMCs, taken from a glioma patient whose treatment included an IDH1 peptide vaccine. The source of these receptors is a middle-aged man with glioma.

The CDR3 bases are TGTGCCACCAGCAGACGGACAGTTAGCACAGATACGCAGTATTTT. The encoded protein is CATSRRTVSTDTQYF. The chain uses TRBV15 and TRBJ2-3; TRBD1 is a possible D gene (6 bases). The CDR3 has 15 residues. Germline V gene sequence: CDR1 LNHNV, CDR2 YYDKDF (reference sequence). The ends were cut back, 2 bases at V and 0 bases at J, with 9 bases in the middle.

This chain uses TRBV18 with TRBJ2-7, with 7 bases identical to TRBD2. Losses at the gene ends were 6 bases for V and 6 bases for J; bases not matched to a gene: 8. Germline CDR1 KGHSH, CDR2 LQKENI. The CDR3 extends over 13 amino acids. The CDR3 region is CASSPLGGSEQYF. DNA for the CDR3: TGTGCCAGCTCCCCCCTGGGGGGGTCCGAGCAGTACTTC.

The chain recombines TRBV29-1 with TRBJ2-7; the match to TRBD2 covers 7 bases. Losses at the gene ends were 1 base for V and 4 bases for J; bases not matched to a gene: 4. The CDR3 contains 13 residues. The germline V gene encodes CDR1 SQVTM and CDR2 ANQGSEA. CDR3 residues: CSVEGGSDYEQYF. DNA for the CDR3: TGCAGCGTTGAAGGCGGGAGCGATTACGAGCAGTACTTC.

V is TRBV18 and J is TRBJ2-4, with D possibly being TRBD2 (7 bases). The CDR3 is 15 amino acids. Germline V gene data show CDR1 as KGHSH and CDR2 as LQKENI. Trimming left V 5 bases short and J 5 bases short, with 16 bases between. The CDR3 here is CASSGIGGLENIQYF. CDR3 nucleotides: TGTGCCAGCTCAGGAATCGGGGGGCTGGAAAACATTCAGTACTTC. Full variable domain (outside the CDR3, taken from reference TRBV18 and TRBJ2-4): NAGVMQNPRHLVRRRGQEARLRCSPMKGHSHVYWYRQLPEEGLKFMVYLQKENIIDESGMPKERFSAEFPKEGPSILRIQQVVRGDSAAYFCASSGIGGLENIQYFGAGTRLSVL.

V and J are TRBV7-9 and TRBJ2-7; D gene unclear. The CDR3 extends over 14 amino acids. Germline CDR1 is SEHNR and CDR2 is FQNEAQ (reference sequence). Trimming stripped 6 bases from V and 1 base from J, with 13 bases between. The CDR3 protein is CASRPGRFSYEQYF. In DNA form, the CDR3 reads TGTGCCAGCAGGCCCGGGCGGTTTTCCTACGAGCAGTACTTC. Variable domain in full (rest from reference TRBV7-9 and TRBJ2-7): DTGVSQNPRHKITKRGQNVTFRCDPISEHNRLYWYRQTLGQGPEFLTYFQNEAQLEKSRLLSDRFSAERPKGSFSTLEIQRTEQGDSAMYLCASRPGRFSYEQYFGPGTRLTVT.

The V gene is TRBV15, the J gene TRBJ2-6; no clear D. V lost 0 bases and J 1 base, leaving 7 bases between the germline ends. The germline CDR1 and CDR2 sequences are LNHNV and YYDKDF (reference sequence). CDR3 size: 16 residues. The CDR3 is CATSREPGSGANVLTF. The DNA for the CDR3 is TGTGCCACCAGCAGAGAGCCCGGTTCTGGGGCCAACGTCCTGACTTTC.

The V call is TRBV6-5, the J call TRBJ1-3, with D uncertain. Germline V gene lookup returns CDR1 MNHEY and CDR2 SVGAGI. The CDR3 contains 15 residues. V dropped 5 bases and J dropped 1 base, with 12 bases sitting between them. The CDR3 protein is CASSPNYSSGNTIYF. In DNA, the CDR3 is TGTGCCAGCAGTCCAAACTACAGTTCTGGAAACACCATATATTTT.

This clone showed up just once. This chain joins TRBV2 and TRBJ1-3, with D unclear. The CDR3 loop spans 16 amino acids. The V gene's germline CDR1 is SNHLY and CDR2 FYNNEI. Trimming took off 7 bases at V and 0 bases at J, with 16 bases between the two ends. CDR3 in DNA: TGTGCCAGCATACGAGAAATTTGGGACTCTGGAAACACCATATATTTT. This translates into CASIREIWDSGNTIYF.

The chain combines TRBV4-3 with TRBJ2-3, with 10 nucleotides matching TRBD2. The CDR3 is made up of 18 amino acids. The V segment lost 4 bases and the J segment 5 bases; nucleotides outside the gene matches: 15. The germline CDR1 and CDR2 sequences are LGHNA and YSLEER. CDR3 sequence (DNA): TGCGCCAGCAGCCCCCGCGCTGCTAGCGGGAGTTCTCAAGATACGCAGTATTTT. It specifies CASSPRAASGSSQDTQYF.

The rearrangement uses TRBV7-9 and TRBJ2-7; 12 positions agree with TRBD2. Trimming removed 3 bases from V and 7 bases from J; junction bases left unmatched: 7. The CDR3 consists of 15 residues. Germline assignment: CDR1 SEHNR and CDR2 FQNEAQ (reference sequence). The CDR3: CASSFPRTSGIEQYF. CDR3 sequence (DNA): TGTGCCAGCAGCTTCCCACGGACTAGCGGGATTGAGCAGTACTTC.

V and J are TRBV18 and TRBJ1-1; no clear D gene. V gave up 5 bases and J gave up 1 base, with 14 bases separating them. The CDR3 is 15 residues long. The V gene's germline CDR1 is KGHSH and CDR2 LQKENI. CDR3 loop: CASSLNADSNTEAFF. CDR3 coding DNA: TGTGCCAGCTCATTGAACGCCGATTCGAACACTGAAGCTTTCTTT. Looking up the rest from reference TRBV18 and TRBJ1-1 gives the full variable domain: NAGVMQNPRHLVRRRGQEARLRCSPMKGHSHVYWYRQLPEEGLKFMVYLQKENIIDESGMPKERFSAEFPKEGPSILRIQQVVRGDSAAYFCASSLNADSNTEAFFGQGTRLTVV.

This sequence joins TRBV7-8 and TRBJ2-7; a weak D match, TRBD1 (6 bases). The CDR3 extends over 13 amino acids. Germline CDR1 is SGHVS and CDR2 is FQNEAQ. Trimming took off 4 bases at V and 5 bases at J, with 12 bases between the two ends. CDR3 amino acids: CASSSGQTHEQYF. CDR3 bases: TGTGCCAGCAGCTCCGGACAGACTCACGAGCAGTACTTC.

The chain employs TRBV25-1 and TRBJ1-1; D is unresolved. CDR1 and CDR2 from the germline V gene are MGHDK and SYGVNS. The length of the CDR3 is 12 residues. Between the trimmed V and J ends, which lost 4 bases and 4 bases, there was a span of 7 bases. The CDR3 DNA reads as TGTGCCAGCAGTGCTCCGGGCACTGAAGCTTTCTTT. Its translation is CASSAPGTEAFF.

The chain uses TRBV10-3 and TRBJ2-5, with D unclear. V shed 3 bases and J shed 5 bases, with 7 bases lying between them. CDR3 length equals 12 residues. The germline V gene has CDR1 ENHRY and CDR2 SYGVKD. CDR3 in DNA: TGTGCCATCAGTGAAGCAGATGAGACCCAGTACTTC. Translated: CAISEADETQYF.

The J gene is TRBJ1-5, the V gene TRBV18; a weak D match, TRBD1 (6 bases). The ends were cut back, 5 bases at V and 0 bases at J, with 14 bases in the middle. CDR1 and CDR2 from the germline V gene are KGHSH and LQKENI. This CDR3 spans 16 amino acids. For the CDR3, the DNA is TGTGCCAGCTCAACAGGGCCGAGGGCTAGCAATCAGCCCCAGCATTTT. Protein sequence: CASSTGPRASNQPQHF.

The chain's CDR3 is CARSWTSGSYNEQFF. The DNA for the CDR3 is TGTGCCAGAAGCTGGACTAGCGGGAGCTACAATGAGCAGTTCTTC. V is TRBV5-3 and J is TRBJ2-1; 13 bases line up with TRBD2. TRBV5-3 carries the ORF label, with uncertain function. J gave up 3 bases and V 3 bases, and 0 bases lay outside the gene matches. The CDR3 covers 15 residues.

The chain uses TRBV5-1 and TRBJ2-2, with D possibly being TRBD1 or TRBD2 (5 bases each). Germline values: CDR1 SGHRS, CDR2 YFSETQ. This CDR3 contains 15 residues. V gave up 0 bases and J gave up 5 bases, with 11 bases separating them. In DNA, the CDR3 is TGCGCCAGCAGCTTGGAAGGGACCCGGACCGGGGAGCTGTTTTTT. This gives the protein CASSLEGTRTGELFF.

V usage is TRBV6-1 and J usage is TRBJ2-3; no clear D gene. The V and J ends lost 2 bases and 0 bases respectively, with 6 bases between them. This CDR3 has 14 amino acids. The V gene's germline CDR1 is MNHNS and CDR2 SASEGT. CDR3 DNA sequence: TGTGCCAGCAGTGAATATGGCAGCACAGATACGCAGTATTTT. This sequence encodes CASSEYGSTDTQYF.

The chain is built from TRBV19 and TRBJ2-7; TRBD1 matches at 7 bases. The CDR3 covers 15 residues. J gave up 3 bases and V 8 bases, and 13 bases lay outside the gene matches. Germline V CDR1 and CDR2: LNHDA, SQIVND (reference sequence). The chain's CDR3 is CASRHTGTVFYEQYF. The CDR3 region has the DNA TGTGCCAGTCGACATACCGGGACAGTTTTCTACGAGCAGTACTTC.

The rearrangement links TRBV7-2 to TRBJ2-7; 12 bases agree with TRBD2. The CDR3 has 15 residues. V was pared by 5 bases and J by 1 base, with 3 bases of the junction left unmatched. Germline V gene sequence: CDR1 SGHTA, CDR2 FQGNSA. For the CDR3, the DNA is TGTGCCAGCAGCCCGGGACTAGCGGGTTCCTACGAGCAGTACTTC. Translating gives CASSPGLAGSYEQYF. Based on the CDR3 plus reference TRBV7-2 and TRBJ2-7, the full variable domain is GAGVSQSPSNKVTEKGKDVELRCDPISGHTALYWYRQSLGQGLEFLIYFQGNSAPDKSGLPSDRFSAERTGGSVSTLTIQRTQQEDSAVYLCASSPGLAGSYEQYFGPGTRLTVT.

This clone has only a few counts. CDR3 region: CASSLGLAQDTQYF. The CDR3 coding sequence is TGCGCCAGCAGCCTCGGACTAGCCCAAGATACGCAGTATTTT. The J gene is TRBJ2-3, the V gene TRBV5-1; 8 bases fit TRBD2. Per the germline V gene, CDR1 is SGHRS and CDR2 is YFSETQ. The V gene end was trimmed by 4 bases and the J gene end by 5 bases; junction bases not matched to a gene: 6. The CDR3 sequence is 14 residues long.

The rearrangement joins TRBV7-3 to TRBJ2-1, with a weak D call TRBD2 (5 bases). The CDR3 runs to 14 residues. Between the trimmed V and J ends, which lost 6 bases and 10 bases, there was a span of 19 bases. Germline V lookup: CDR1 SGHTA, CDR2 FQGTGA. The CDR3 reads CASRGLDSPWEQFF. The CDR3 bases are TGTGCCAGCAGGGGTTTGGACTCGCCATGGGAGCAGTTCTTC.

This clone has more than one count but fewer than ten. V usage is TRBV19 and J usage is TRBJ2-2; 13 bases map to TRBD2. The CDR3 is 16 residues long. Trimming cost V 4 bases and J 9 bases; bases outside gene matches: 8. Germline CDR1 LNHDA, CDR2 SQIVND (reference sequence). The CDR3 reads CASSTRLAGGHRELFF. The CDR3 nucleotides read TGTGCCAGTAGTACGCGACTAGCGGGAGGTCACCGGGAGCTGTTTTTT.

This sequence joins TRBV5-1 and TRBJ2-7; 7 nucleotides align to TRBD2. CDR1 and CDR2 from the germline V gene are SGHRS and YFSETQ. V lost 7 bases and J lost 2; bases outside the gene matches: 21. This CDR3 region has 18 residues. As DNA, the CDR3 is TGCGCCAGCTCAGACAGCCTGAAGACTAGCCGGGGGACCTACGAGCAGTACTTC. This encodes CASSDSLKTSRGTYEQYF. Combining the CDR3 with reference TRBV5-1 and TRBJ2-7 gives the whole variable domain KAGVTQTPRYLIKTRGQQVTLSCSPISGHRSVSWYQQTPGQGLQFLFEYFSETQRNKGNFPGRFSGRQFSNSRSEMNVSTLELGDSALYLCASSDSLKTSRGTYEQYFGPGTRLTVT.

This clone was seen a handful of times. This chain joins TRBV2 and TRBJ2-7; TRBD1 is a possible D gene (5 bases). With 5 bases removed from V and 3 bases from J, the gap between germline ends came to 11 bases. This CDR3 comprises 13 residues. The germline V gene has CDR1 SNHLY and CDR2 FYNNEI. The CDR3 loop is CASSTQGNYEQYF. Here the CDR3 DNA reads TGTGCCAGCAGTACGCAGGGAAACTACGAGCAGTACTTC.

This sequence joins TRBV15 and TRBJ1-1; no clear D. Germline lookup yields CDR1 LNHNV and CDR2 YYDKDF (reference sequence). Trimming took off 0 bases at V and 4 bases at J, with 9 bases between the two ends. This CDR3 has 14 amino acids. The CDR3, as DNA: TGTGCCACCAGCAGAGATGCCTCGGGCACTGAAGCTTTCTTT. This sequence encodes CATSRDASGTEAFF.

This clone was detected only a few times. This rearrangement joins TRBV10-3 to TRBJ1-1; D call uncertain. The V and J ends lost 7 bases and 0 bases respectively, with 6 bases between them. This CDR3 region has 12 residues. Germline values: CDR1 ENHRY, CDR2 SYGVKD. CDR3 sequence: CAIMGMNTEAFF. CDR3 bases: TGTGCCATCATGGGGATGAACACTGAAGCTTTCTTT.

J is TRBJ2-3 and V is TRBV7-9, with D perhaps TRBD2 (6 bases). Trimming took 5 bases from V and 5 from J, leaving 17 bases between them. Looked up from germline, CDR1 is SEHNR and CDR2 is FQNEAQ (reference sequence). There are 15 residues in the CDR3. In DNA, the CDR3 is TGTGCCAGCAGCGCTACTAGCCGGGGTGGAGATACGCAGTATTTT. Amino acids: CASSATSRGGDTQYF.

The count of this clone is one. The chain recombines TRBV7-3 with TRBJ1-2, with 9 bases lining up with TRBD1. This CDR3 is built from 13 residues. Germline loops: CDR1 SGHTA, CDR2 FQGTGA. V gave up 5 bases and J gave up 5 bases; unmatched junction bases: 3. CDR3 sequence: CASSPDRGYGYTF. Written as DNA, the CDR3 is TGTGCCAGCAGCCCCGACAGGGGGTATGGCTACACCTTC.

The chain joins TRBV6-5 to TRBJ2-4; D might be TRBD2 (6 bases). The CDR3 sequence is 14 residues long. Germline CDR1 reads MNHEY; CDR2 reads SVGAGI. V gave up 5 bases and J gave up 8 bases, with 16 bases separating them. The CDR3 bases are TGTGCCAGCAGTCAACTCACCCGCGGGGACATTCAGTACTTC. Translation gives CASSQLTRGDIQYF.

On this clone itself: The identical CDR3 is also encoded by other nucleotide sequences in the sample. As DNA, the CDR3 is TGTGCCAGCAGTACTAGCGGGAGTAGTTACGAGCAGTACTTC. This codes for CASSTSGSSYEQYF. This chain links TRBV6-5 with TRBJ2-7, with 11 bases that match TRBD2. This CDR3 region has 14 residues. Germline V gene sequence: CDR1 MNHEY, CDR2 SVGAGI. V dropped 5 bases and J dropped 4; count of bases not matched to a gene: 4.